This TCR beta chain originates from a study of early T cells in non-severe SARS-CoV-2 infection. TCRdb re-called the 5' RACE reads through MiXCR, storing one row per CDR3 protein. The sample records tens of thousands of distinct CDR3 sequences, 6.6% being singletons. The CDR3 length is 14 residues. Trimming took off 0 bases at V and 0 bases at J, with 5 bases between the two ends. CDR1 and CDR2 from the germline V gene are LGHNA and YSLEER. The clonotype comes from an adult who was a healthcare worker with PCR-confirmed SARS-CoV-2 infection or an uninfected control (not recorded which). The sample was whole blood, taken at baseline. The J gene is TRBJ1-2, the V gene TRBV4-3; D call uncertain. CDR3 sequence: CASSQEAANYGYTF. The CDR3 DNA reads TGCGCCAGCAGCCAAGAGGCAGCTAACTATGGCTACACCTTC.